This record covers a single TCR beta chain. Trimming removed 6 bases from V and 1 base from J; junction bases left unmatched: 5. Germline loops: CDR1 MNHEY, CDR2 SMNVEV (reference sequence). The CDR3 length is 15 residues. The record originates from a study of T cell responses to AZD1222 COVID-19 vaccine. Method: immunoSEQ multiplex PCR; TCRdb's copy keeps in-frame clones and lacks some. This table has approximately 21,000 clones, less than 90% appearing once. The rearrangement links TRBV27 to TRBJ2-7, with 11 bases fitting TRBD2. The receptor was derived from an adult who received the AZD1222 COVID-19 vaccine. Sequences were derived from peripheral blood, sampled 28 days after the second AZD1222 dose. The CDR3: CASSRGLAASYEQYF. CDR3 coding DNA: TGTGCCAGCAGCCGGGGACTAGCGGCATCCTACGAGCAGTACTTC.